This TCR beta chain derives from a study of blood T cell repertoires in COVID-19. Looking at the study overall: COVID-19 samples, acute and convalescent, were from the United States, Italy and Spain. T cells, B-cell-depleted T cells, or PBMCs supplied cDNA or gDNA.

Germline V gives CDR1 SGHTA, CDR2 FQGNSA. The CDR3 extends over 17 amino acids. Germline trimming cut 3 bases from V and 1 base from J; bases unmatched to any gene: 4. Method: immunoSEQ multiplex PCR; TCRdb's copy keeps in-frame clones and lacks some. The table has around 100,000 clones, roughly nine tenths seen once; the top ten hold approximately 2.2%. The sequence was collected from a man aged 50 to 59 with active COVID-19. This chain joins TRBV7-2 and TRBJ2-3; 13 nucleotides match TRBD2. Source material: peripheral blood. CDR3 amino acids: CASSFRLAGGRTDTQYF. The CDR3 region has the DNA TGTGCCAGCAGCTTCAGACTAGCGGGGGGCCGCACAGATACGCAGTATTTT.